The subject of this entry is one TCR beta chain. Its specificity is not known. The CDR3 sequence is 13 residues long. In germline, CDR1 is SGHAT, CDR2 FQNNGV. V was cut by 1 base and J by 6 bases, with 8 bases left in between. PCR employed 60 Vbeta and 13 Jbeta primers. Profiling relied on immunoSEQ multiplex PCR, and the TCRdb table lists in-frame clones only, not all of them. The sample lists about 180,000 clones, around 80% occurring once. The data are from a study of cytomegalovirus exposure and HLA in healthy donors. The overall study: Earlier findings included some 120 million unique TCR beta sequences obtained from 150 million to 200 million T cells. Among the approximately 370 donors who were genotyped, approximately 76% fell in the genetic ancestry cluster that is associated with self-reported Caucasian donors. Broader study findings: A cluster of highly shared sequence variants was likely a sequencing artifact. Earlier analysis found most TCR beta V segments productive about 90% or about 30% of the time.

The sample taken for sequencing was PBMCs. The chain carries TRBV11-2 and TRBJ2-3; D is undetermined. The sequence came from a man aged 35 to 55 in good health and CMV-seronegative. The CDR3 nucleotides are TGTGCCAGCAGCTTAGGTAGAGGCGATACGCAGTATTTT. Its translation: CASSLGRGDTQYF.